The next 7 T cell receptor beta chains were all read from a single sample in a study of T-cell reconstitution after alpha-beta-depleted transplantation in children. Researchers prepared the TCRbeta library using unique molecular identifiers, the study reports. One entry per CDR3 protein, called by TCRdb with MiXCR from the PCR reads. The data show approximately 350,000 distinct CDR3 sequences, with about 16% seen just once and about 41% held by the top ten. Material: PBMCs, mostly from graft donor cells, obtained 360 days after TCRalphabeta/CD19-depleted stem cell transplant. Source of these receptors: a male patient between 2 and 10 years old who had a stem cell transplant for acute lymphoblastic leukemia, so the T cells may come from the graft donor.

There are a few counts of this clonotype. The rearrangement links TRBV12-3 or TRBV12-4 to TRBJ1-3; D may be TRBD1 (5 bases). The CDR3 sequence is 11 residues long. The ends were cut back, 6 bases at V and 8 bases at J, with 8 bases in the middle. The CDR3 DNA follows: TGTGCCAGCAGCCCGGGGGACACCATATATTTT. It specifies CASSPGDTIYF.

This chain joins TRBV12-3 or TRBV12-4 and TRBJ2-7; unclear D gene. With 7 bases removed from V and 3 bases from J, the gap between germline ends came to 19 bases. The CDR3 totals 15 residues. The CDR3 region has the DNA TGTGCCAGCAATACCCATGGTCCACTACTCTACGAGCAGTACTTC. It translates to CASNTHGPLLYEQYF.

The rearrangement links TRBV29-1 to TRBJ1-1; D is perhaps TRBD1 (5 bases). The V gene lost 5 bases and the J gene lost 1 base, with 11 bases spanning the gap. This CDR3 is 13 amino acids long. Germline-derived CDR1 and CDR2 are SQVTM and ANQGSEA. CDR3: CSVSQRGNTEAFF. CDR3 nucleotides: TGCAGCGTTAGCCAGAGGGGGAACACTGAAGCTTTCTTT.

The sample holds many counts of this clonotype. CDR3 amino acids: CSVEAPTGASYEQYF. In DNA form, the CDR3 reads TGCAGCGTTGAAGCCCCGACAGGTGCCTCCTACGAGCAGTACTTC. The gene calls are TRBV29-1 and TRBJ2-7; D possibly corresponds to TRBD1 (6 bases). The CDR3 sequence is 15 residues long. Germline CDR1 and CDR2: SQVTM and ANQGSEA. V was shortened by 1 base and J by 0 bases, with 13 bases between the two germline ends.

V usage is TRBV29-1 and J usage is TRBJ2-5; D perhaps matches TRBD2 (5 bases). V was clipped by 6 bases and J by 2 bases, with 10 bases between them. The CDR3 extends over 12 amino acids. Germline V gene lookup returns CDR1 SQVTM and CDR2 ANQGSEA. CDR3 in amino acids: CSVVRGQETQYF. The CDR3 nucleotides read TGCAGCGTCGTACGAGGGCAAGAGACCCAGTACTTC.

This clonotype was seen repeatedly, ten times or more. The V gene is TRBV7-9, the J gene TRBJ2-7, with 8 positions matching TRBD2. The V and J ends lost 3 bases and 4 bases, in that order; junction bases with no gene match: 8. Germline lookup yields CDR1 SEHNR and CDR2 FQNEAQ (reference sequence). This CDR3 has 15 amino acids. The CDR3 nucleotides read TGTGCCAGCAGCTTTGAAGGGACTAGACATTACGAGCAGTACTTC. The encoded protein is CASSFEGTRHYEQYF.

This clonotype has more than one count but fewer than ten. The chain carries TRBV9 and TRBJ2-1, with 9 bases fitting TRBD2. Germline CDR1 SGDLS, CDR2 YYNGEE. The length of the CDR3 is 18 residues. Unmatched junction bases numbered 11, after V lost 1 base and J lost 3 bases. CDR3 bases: TGTGCCAGCAGCGTATATGGCCCGGCTAGCGGGGTCTACAATGAGCAGTTCTTC. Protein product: CASSVYGPASGVYNEQFF.